This TCR beta chain was recorded in a study of graft-versus-host responses after intestinal transplantation. This CDR3 spans 14 amino acids. From germline, CDR1 is LGHNT and CDR2 FRNRAP. V was cut by 1 base and J by 8 bases, with 14 bases left in between. As to this clone: Its antigen is unidentified.

Libraries were prepared by immunoSEQ multiplex PCR; TCRdb keeps only in-frame clonotypes and omits some of them. The profile shows more than 80,000 clones, roughly four fifths of them singletons. Whole-study findings and limits: Marrow from the recipient contained GvH clones, some of which had appeared first in ileum or blood.

The sequencing here drew on unstimulated CD8+ T cells sorted from spleen or lymph node cells, taken before intestinal transplant. The V and J genes are TRBV12-5 and TRBJ1-2; possible D gene TRBD1, 5 bases. The sequence came from a human donor who received an intestinal transplant. In nucleotides, the CDR3 is TGTGCTAGTGGTTTGGACCGACAGAATGGAGGCTACACCTTC. Its protein is CASGLDRQNGGYTF.